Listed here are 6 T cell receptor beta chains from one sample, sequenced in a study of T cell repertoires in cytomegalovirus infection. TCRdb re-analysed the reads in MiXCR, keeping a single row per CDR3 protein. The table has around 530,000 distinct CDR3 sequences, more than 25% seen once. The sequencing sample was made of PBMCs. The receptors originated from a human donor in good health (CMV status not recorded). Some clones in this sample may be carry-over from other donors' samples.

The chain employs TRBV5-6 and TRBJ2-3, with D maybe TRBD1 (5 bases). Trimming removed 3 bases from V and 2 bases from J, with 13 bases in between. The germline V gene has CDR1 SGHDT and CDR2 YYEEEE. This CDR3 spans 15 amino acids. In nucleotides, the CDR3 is TGTGCCAGCAGCTATCTGAAAGGGGTCACAGATACGCAGTATTTT. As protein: CASSYLKGVTDTQYF.

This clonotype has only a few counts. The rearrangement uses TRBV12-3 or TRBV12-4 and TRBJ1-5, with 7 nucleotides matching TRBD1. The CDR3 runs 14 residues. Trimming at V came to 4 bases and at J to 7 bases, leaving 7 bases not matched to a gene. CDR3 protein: CASSSSTGWQPQHF. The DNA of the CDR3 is TGTGCCAGCAGTTCGTCGACAGGGTGGCAGCCCCAGCATTTT.

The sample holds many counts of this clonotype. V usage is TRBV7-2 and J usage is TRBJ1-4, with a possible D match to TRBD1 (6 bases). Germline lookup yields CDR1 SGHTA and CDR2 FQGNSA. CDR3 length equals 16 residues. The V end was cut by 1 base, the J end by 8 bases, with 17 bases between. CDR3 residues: CASSLVSVGAQEKLFF. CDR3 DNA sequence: TGTGCCAGCAGCTTAGTTTCTGTGGGGGCTCAAGAAAAACTGTTTTTT.

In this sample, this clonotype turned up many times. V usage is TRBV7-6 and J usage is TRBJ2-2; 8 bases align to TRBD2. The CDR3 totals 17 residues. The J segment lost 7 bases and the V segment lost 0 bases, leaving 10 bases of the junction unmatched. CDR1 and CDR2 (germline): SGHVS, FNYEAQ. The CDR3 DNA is TGTGCCAGCAGCTTAGCTGGCAGAGGGACTAGTGACGGGGAGCTGTTTTTT. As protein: CASSLAGRGTSDGELFF.

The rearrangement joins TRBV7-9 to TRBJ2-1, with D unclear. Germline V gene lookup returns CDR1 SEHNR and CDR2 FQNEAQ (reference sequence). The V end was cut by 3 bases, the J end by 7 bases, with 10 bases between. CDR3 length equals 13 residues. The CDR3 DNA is TGTGCCAGCAGCTTGGACCAGAGGAATGAGCAGTTCTTC. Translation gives CASSLDQRNEQFF.

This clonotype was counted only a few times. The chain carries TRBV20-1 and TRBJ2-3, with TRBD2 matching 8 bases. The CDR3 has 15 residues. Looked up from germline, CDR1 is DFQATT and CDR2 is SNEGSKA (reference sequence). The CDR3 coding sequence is TGCAGCGGACCATTAATAGCGGGAAACACAGATACGCAGTATTTT. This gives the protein CSGPLIAGNTDTQYF.